The 9 T cell receptor beta chains in this list originate from one sample, sequenced in a study of T cells in Graves' hyperthyroidism and ophthalmopathy. There were TCR beta CDR3 regions amplified from RNA transcripts. TCR CDR3 underwent first-round RT-PCR with the HTBI primer set. In TCRdb, the multiplex PCR reads were re-called with MiXCR into one record per CDR3 protein. The sample contains about 660,000 distinct CDR3 sequences, about 45% of which appear only once. Sample: peripheral blood or thyroid tissue (not recorded which). Source of these receptors: an adult man with Graves' disease, either hyperthyroidism or ophthalmopathy (not recorded which).

The V and J genes are TRBV6-6 and TRBJ1-5; D is unclear. CDR3 length equals 14 residues. With 4 bases removed from V and 6 bases from J, the gap between germline ends came to 13 bases. Germline-derived CDR1 and CDR2 are MNHNY and SVGAGI (reference sequence). The CDR3 reads CASSFLLGSQPQHF. Written as DNA, the CDR3 is TGTGCCAGCAGTTTTCTCCTGGGGAGTCAGCCCCAGCATTTT.

The rearrangement links TRBV2 to TRBJ1-5; tentatively, D is TRBD1 (5 bases). Per germline, CDR1 SNHLY and CDR2 FYNNEI. This CDR3 has 14 residues. With 3 bases removed from V and 3 bases from J, the gap between germline ends came to 9 bases. The CDR3 DNA reads as TGTGCCAGCAGTGAGGGACTTATCAATCAGCCCCAGCATTTT. Its protein product is CASSEGLINQPQHF.

The rearrangement joins TRBV27 to TRBJ1-4; D is perhaps TRBD1 (6 bases). Germline-derived CDR1 and CDR2 are MNHEY and SMNVEV (reference sequence). The germline V and J ends were trimmed by 6 bases and 3 bases, with 20 bases remaining between them. This CDR3 spans 17 amino acids. CDR3 region: CASSQSGQGPANEKLFF. The CDR3 nucleotides are TGTGCCAGCAGCCAAAGTGGGCAGGGGCCGGCTAATGAAAAACTGTTTTTT.

About this clonotype itself: The junction differs from germline at one of its ends, possibly a read error. The chain uses TRBV5-4 and TRBJ2-2, with D possibly being TRBD1 or TRBD2 (5 bases each). Per germline, CDR1 SGHNT and CDR2 YYREEE (reference sequence). The CDR3 consists of 11 residues. CDR3 sequence reads: CASSSPGGLFF. CDR3 sequence (DNA): TGTGCCAGCAGCTCCCCTGGGGGGCTGTTTTTT.

This clonotype appeared a few times. The V and J genes are TRBV2 and TRBJ2-2; the D is unclear. Looked up from germline, CDR1 is SNHLY and CDR2 is FYNNEI. V was cut by 1 base and J by 0 bases, with 12 bases left in between. The CDR3 is 17 amino acids. The CDR3 is CASSEGGRVTNTGELFF. CDR3 coding DNA: TGTGCCAGCAGTGAAGGCGGCCGAGTTACGAACACCGGGGAGCTGTTTTTT.

The gene calls are TRBV20-1 and TRBJ2-5; 12 bases are shared with TRBD2. V dropped 0 bases and J dropped 11; count of bases not matched to a gene: 7. Germline CDR1 reads DFQATT; CDR2 reads SNEGSKA (reference sequence). This CDR3 contains 14 residues. DNA of the CDR3: TGCAGTGCTAGAGATCTAGCGGGAGGGCACGGGCAGTACTTC. Its translation: CSARDLAGGHGQYF.

This clonotype was recorded a few times. The chain couples TRBV7-9 to TRBJ2-5, with 10 positions matching TRBD1. This CDR3 has 14 residues. Germline-derived CDR1 and CDR2 are SEHNR and FQNEAQ (reference sequence). Trimming removed 6 bases from V and 4 bases from J; junction bases left unmatched: 5. The CDR3 nucleotides read TGTGCCAGCAGAGAGACAGGGGGCTTAGAGACCCAGTACTTC. It codes for CASRETGGLETQYF.

This chain links TRBV6-1 with TRBJ1-1; weak D call: TRBD1 (5 bases). CDR1 is MNHNS and CDR2 is SASEGT in the germline V gene. The CDR3 totals 16 residues. V lost 5 bases, J lost 1 base, and 17 bases lay in between. The CDR3 region has the DNA TGTGCCAGCAGTTACTTTGGCAGGACAAAGAACACTGAAGCTTTCTTT. This translates into CASSYFGRTKNTEAFF.

The rearrangement joins TRBV29-1 to TRBJ2-7; 8 bases map to TRBD2. Germline assignment: CDR1 SQVTM and CDR2 ANQGSEA. The CDR3 contains 13 residues. CDR3 in amino acids: CRADTGGRYEQYF. The CDR3, as DNA: TGCAGAGCTGATACGGGAGGGCGATACGAGCAGTACTTC.